The entry that follows covers one T cell receptor (beta chain) sequence. The V and J ends lost 4 bases and 4 bases, in that order; junction bases with no gene match: 8. Germline lookup yields CDR1 SGHRS and CDR2 YFSETQ. The CDR3 has 15 residues. This sample was included in a study of blood T cell repertoires in COVID-19. Background on the study: Material from acute and convalescent COVID-19 was sourced from the United States, Italy and Spain. PBMCs, B-cell-depleted T cells, or T cells provided the cDNA or gDNA that made up the material.

Generated by immunoSEQ multiplex PCR, the TCRdb table keeps only in-frame clones and is missing some. This table has under 350,000 clones, around four fifths appearing once. The receptor comes from a man between 60 and 75 years old who had recovered from COVID-19. The J gene is TRBJ1-2, the V gene TRBV5-1; 9 bases map to TRBD1. Sequenced input: peripheral blood. The CDR3 region is CASSPPGQGGYGYTF. The CDR3 DNA reads TGCGCCAGCAGCCCTCCGGGACAGGGTGGCTATGGCTACACCTTC.